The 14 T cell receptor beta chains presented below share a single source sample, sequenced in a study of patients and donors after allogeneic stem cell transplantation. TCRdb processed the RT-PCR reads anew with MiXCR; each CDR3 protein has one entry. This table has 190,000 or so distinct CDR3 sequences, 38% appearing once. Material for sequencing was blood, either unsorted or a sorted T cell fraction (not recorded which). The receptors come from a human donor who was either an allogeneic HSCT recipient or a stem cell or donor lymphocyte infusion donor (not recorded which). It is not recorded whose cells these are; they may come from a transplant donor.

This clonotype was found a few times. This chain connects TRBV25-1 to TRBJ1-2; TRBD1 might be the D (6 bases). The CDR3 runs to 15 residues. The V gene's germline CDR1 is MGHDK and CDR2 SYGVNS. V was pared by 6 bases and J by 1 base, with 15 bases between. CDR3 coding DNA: TGTGCCAGCAGCGCGGGGGGGCGTCTTAACTATGGCTACACCTTC. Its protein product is CASSAGGRLNYGYTF.

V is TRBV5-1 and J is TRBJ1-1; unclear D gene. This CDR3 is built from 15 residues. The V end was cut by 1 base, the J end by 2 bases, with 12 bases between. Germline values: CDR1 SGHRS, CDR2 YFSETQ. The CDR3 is CASSLSTVPNTEAFF. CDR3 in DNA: TGCGCCAGCAGCTTGTCGACGGTACCTAACACTGAAGCTTTCTTT.

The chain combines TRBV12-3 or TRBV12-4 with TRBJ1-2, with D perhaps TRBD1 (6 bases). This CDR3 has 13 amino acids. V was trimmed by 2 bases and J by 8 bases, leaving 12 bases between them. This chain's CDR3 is CASSLKGGTGYTF. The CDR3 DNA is TGTGCCAGCAGTTTAAAAGGGGGTACGGGCTACACCTTC.

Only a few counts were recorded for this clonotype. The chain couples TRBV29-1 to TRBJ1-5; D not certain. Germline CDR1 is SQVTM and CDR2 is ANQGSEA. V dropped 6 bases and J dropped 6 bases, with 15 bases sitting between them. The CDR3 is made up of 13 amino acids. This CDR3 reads CSVLSGDGQPQHF. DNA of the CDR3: TGCAGCGTACTTTCGGGCGACGGTCAGCCCCAGCATTTT.

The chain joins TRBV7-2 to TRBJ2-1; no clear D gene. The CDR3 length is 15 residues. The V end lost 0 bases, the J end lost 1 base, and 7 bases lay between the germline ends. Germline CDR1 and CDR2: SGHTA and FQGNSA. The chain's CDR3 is CASSLAAESYNEQFF. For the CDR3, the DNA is TGTGCCAGCAGCTTAGCTGCAGAATCCTACAATGAGCAGTTCTTC.

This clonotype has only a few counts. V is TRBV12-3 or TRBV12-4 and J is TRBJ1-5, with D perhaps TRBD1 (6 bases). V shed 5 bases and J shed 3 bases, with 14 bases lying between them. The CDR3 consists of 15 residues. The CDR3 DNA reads TGTGCCAGCAGTCCCCAGGGGAGGGCCAATCAGCCCCAGCATTTT. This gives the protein CASSPQGRANQPQHF.

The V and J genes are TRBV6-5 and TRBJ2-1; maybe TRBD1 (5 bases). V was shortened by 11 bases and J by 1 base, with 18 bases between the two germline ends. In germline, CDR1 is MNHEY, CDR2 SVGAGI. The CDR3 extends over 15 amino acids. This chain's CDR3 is CALQGREVSYNEQFF. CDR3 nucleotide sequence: TGTGCCCTCCAAGGCAGGGAAGTGTCCTACAATGAGCAGTTCTTC.

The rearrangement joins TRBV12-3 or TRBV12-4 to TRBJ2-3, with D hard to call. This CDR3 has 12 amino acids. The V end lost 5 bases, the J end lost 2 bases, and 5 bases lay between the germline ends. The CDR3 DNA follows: TGTGCCAGCAGTCTCTTCACAGATACGCAGTATTTT. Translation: CASSLFTDTQYF.

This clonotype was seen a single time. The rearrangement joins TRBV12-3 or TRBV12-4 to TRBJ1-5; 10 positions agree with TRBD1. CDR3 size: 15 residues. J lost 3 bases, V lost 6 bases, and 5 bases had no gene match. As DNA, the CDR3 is TGTGCCAGCAGGGGGACAGGGGCTCACAATCAGCCCCAGCATTTT. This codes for CASRGTGAHNQPQHF.

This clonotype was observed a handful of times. The CDR3: CSARTGAPNTEAFF. For the CDR3, the DNA is TGCAGTGCTAGGACAGGGGCTCCGAACACTGAAGCTTTCTTT. The chain is built from TRBV20-1 and TRBJ1-1; the match to TRBD1 covers 8 bases. Germline V CDR1 and CDR2: DFQATT, SNEGSKA (reference sequence). Trimming at V came to 3 bases and at J to 1 base, leaving 4 bases not matched to a gene. The CDR3 is 14 amino acids.

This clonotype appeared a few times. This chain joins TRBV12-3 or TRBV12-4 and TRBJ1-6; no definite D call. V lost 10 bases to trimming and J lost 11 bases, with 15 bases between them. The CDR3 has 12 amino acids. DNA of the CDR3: TGTGCCATCCGTTTCTCCCAAGCACCCCTCCACTTT. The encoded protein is CAIRFSQAPLHF.

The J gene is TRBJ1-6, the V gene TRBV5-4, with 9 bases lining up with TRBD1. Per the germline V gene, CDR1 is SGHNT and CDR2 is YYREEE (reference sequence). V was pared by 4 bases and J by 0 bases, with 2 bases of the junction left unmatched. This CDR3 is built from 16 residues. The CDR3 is CASSLDRGSYNSPLHF. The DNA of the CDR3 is TGTGCCAGCAGCCTGGACAGGGGCTCCTATAATTCACCCCTCCACTTT.

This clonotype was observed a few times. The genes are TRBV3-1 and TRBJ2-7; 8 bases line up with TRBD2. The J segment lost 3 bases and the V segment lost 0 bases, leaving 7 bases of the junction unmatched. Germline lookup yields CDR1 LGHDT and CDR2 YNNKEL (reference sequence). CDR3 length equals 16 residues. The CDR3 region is CASSQDTIAGFYEQYF. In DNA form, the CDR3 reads TGTGCCAGCAGCCAAGATACAATAGCGGGGTTCTACGAGCAGTACTTC.

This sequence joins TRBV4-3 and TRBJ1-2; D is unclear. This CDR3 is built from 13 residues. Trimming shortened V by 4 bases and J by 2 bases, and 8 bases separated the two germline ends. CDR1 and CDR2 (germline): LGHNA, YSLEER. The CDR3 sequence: CASSRTYNYGYTF. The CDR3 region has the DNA TGCGCCAGCAGCCGGACTTACAACTATGGCTACACCTTC.